This T cell receptor beta chain was captured by sequencing in a study of T cells in Graves' hyperthyroidism and ophthalmopathy. Findings and limits, study-wide: The majority of expanded thyroid clonotypes above 0.001 also appeared in blood.

The patients, who ranged from 18 to 65 in age, presented with newly diagnosed hyperthyroidism lasting under 2 months. Exclusion followed for patients with uncontrolled infection, other autoimmune disease, pregnancy or lactation. This CDR3 region has 14 residues. CDR1 and CDR2 (germline): MNHNS, SASEGT. V lost 3 bases to trimming and J lost 4 bases, with 10 bases between them. Amplification of TCR beta CDR3 regions was performed using RNA transcripts as template. First-round RT-PCR of the TCR CDR3 relied on the HTBI primer set. TCRdb processed the multiplex PCR reads anew with MiXCR; each CDR3 protein has one entry. The sample lists about 560,000 distinct CDR3 sequences; about 15% were seen once. A remark on this clonotype: What it binds is unknown.

The chain combines TRBV6-1 with TRBJ1-5, with D hard to call. The source is a woman in her 40s with Graves' hyperthyroidism. The specimen sequenced was blood. CDR3 sequence: CASSDKGRNQPQHF. CDR3 nucleotide sequence: TGTGCCAGCAGTGACAAAGGGAGAAATCAGCCCCAGCATTTT.